The T cell receptor (beta chain) under discussion was sequenced for a study of cytomegalovirus exposure and HLA in healthy donors. General study findings and limits: Roughly even sequencing depth across donors was the assumption behind the presence/absence analyses. Reports indicated that the classifier achieved high specificity and sensitivity in diagnosing cytomegalovirus status. Later analysis identified a missense DCLRE1C variant that was linked to TCR beta V- and J-gene trimming. Indistinguishable V segments, including TRBV6-2 and TRBV6-3, were excluded.

Amplification used 60 Vbeta primers and 13 Jbeta primers. The table came from immunoSEQ multiplex PCR; TCRdb's copy has only in-frame clones and leaves some out. The sample holds more than 100,000 clones; about 77% are singletons and the top ten take roughly 1.3%. Germline values: CDR1 MDHEN, CDR2 SYDVKM. Trimming took 6 bases from V and 2 from J; bases not matched to a gene: 6. The CDR3 has 15 amino acids. Of note for this clone: Antigen: not known.

The chain links TRBV28 to TRBJ2-2, with 7 bases that match TRBD1. This clonotype originated in a woman aged 40 to 50 in good health and CMV-seronegative. The material sequenced was PBMCs. The CDR3, as DNA: TGTGCCAGCAGGACCGGGACAGTTAACACCGGGGAGCTGTTTTTT. It is translated as CASRTGTVNTGELFF.